A single sample is the source of the 20 T cell receptor beta chains below, sequenced in a study of blood T cell repertoires in COVID-19. The table came from immunoSEQ multiplex PCR; TCRdb's copy has only in-frame clones and leaves some out. The data contain 35,000 to 45,000 clones, almost 80% of them singletons. Sequencing was done on a sample of peripheral blood. These receptors all come from a woman older than 75 with acute or convalescent COVID-19.

The V gene is TRBV19, the J gene TRBJ2-1, with 8 bases matching TRBD2. There are 17 residues in the CDR3. V lost 0 bases, J lost 0 bases, and 4 bases stayed unmatched. Germline lookup yields CDR1 LNHDA and CDR2 SQIVND (reference sequence). The CDR3 DNA is TGTGCCAGTAGTATAGATAGCGGGGCCCTCTCCTACAATGAGCAGTTCTTC. This sequence encodes CASSIDSGALSYNEQFF.

A note on this clone: The junction shows a germline mismatch at one end, possibly a read error. This chain joins TRBV18 and TRBJ1-4; D not resolved. This CDR3 is 14 amino acids long. CDR1 and CDR2 from the germline V gene are KGHSH and LQKENI. CDR3 bases: TGTGCCAGCACACCCAGTGCAACTAATGAAAAACTGTTTTTT. Encoded protein: CASTPSATNEKLFF.

The rearrangement joins TRBV6-5 to TRBJ2-1, with 8 bases that match TRBD2. The CDR3 has 15 residues. Germline CDR1 MNHEY, CDR2 SVGAGI. After removal of 4 bases from V and 4 bases from J, the junction contained 6 bases not matched to a gene. CDR3 DNA: TGTGCCAGCAGTTCGACCTTAGCGGGGTACAATGAGCAGTTCTTC. Encoded protein: CASSSTLAGYNEQFF.

On this clone itself: The sample contains more than one DNA sequence encoding this CDR3. The chain is built from TRBV3-1 (or the pseudogene TRBV3-2) and TRBJ2-3; perhaps TRBD1 as D (6 bases). This CDR3 is 13 amino acids long. The germline V gene has CDR1 LGHDT and CDR2 YNNKEL (reference sequence). V was shortened by 6 bases and J by 3 bases, with 10 bases between the two germline ends. The CDR3 here is CASSQQGTDTQYF. DNA for the CDR3: TGTGCCAGCAGTCAGCAGGGGACAGATACGCAGTATTTT.

The chain uses TRBV5-5 and TRBJ1-1; D remains ambiguous. The V and J ends lost 4 bases and 0 bases respectively, with 10 bases between them. The germline gives CDR1 SGHKS, CDR2 YYEKEE (reference sequence). CDR3 length: 14 residues. The CDR3 sequence: CASSLRTLNTEAFF. CDR3 in DNA: TGTGCCAGCAGCCTGAGAACCCTGAACACTGAAGCTTTCTTT.

The chain is built from TRBV19 and TRBJ2-1, with TRBD2 matching over 12 bases. Unmatched junction bases numbered 7, after V lost 4 bases and J lost 6 bases. Germline V CDR1 and CDR2: LNHDA, SQIVND (reference sequence). This CDR3 region has 16 residues. The CDR3 DNA reads TGTGCCAGTAGTAGCATGGGACTAGCGGGTCTCAATGAGCAGTTCTTC. Its protein is CASSSMGLAGLNEQFF.

CDR3 bases: TGTGCCATCAGTGAGCAGGGACTAGCGGGAGTTCAGCAGTTCTTC. Encoded protein: CAISEQGLAGVQQFF. The chain joins TRBV10-3 to TRBJ2-1, with 14 nucleotides matching TRBD2. V was clipped by 2 bases and J by 11 bases; unmatched bases: 5. The CDR3 has 15 residues. Germline values: CDR1 ENHRY, CDR2 SYGVKD.

This clone appeared a single time. This sequence joins TRBV25-1 and TRBJ2-5, with 11 nucleotides matching TRBD2. V was clipped by 2 bases and J by 5 bases; unmatched bases: 7. CDR1 MGHDK and CDR2 SYGVNS come from the germline V gene. The CDR3 runs to 16 residues. CDR3 DNA: TGTGCCAGCAGTGAAGGGACTAGCGGACTTTGGGAGACCCAGTACTTC. This codes for CASSEGTSGLWETQYF.

The J gene is TRBJ1-1, the V gene TRBV5-6; 8 bases match TRBD1. With V trimmed by 4 bases and J by 3 bases, 8 bases remained unmatched. Germline V CDR1 and CDR2: SGHDT, YYEEEE. The CDR3 is 15 residues long. CDR3 DNA: TGTGCCAGCAGCCCTCCGTGGGGACAGGACACTGAAGCTTTCTTT. This sequence encodes CASSPPWGQDTEAFF. The full variable domain, its missing parts supplied by reference TRBV5-6 and TRBJ1-1, is DAGVTQSPTHLIKTRGQQVTLRCSPKSGHDTVSWYQQALGQGPQFIFQYYEEEERQRGNFPDRFSGHQFPNYSSELNVNALLLGDSALYLCASSPPWGQDTEAFFGQGTRLTVV.

This chain links TRBV20-1 with TRBJ1-5; D unresolved. In germline, CDR1 is DFQATT, CDR2 SNEGSKA (reference sequence). This CDR3 spans 18 amino acids. Trimming pared 3 bases from V and 0 bases from J, leaving 21 bases between. The DNA for the CDR3 is TGCAGTGCTAGTAGGAGGTTGGGATTCGAGGATAGCAATCAGCCCCAGCATTTT. This codes for CSASRRLGFEDSNQPQHF.

The CDR3 nucleotides are TGTGCCAGCAGCGCACGACTAGCGGGAGATGGAGATACGCAGTATTTT. It encodes CASSARLAGDGDTQYF. The chain employs TRBV9 and TRBJ2-3; TRBD2 matches 12 bases. The CDR3 spans 16 residues. CDR1 SGDLS and CDR2 YYNGEE come from the germline V gene. With V trimmed by 3 bases and J by 5 bases, 7 bases remained unmatched.

The rearrangement joins TRBV5-1 to TRBJ2-3; the D is unclear. From germline, CDR1 is SGHRS and CDR2 YFSETQ. The CDR3 sequence is 15 residues long. Trimming took off 1 base at V and 1 base at J, with 10 bases between the two ends. The DNA for the CDR3 is TGCGCCAGCAGCTTGTCAGGTGCCCGCACAGATACGCAGTATTTT. This translates into CASSLSGARTDTQYF.

V is TRBV14 and J is TRBJ1-1, with TRBD1 matching 9 bases. Germline trimming cut 2 bases from V and 1 base from J; bases unmatched to any gene: 5. The CDR3 loop spans 16 amino acids. Germline V CDR1 and CDR2: SGHDN, FVKESK. The CDR3 coding sequence is TGTGCCAGCAGCCAATTAGCGGGACAGGGGAACACTGAAGCTTTCTTT. Its translation: CASSQLAGQGNTEAFF.

V and J are TRBV4-3 and TRBJ2-6, with a weak D call TRBD1 (5 bases). Trimming left V 1 base short and J 1 base short, with 8 bases between. CDR1 LGHNA and CDR2 YSLEER come from the germline V gene. The length of the CDR3 is 16 residues. CDR3 protein: CASSQGGLSGANVLTF. CDR3 DNA: TGCGCCAGCAGCCAAGGGGGCCTTTCTGGGGCCAACGTCCTGACTTTC.

The chain links TRBV28 to TRBJ2-1; TRBD1 matches at 9 bases. This CDR3 comprises 15 residues. Germline V CDR1 and CDR2: MDHEN, SYDVKM. J gave up 7 bases and V 6 bases, and 10 bases lay outside the gene matches. In nucleotides, the CDR3 is TGTGCCAGCAGCCTCCAAGGACAGGGGTCGAATGAGCAGTTCTTC. Translated: CASSLQGQGSNEQFF. Looking up the rest from reference TRBV28 and TRBJ2-1 gives the full variable domain: DVKVTQSSRYLVKRTGEKVFLECVQDMDHENMFWYRQDPGLGLRLIYFSYDVKMKEKGDIPEGYSVSREKKERFSLILESASTNQTSMYLCASSLQGQGSNEQFFGPGTRLTVL.

The V and J genes are TRBV28 and TRBJ2-5; TRBD2 matches 11 bases. V gave up 1 base and J gave up 10 bases; unmatched junction bases: 5. CDR1 is MDHEN, CDR2 SYDVKM, per germline. CDR3 length equals 14 residues. The CDR3 bases are TGTGCCAGCAGTTTATTGCTAGCGGGGGGTATCCAGTACTTC. Translated: CASSLLLAGGIQYF.

The chain carries TRBV10-3 and TRBJ2-2; a weak D match, TRBD1 (5 bases). Germline loops: CDR1 ENHRY, CDR2 SYGVKD. V was pared by 9 bases and J by 0 bases, with 8 bases between. This CDR3 region has 13 residues. The CDR3 spells CAIKTANTGELFF. The CDR3, as DNA: TGTGCCATTAAGACAGCGAACACCGGGGAGCTGTTTTTT.

The V call is TRBV30, the J call TRBJ2-5, with 11 bases fitting TRBD2. The germline CDR1 and CDR2 sequences are GTSNPN and SVGIG (reference sequence). The junction had 8 bases not matched to a gene; V was cut back by 4 bases and J by 4 bases. The CDR3 consists of 15 residues. CDR3 nucleotide sequence: TGTGCCTGGACTAAACTAGCGGGAGCGTTAGAGACCCAGTACTTC. Amino acids: CAWTKLAGALETQYF. Full variable domain (remainder filled in from reference TRBV30 and TRBJ2-5): SQTIHQWPATLVQPVGSPLSLECTVEGTSNPNLYWYRQAAGRGLQLLFYSVGIGQISSEVPQNLSASRPQDRQFILSSKKLLLSDSGFYLCAWTKLAGALETQYFGPGTRLLVL.

V gene TRBV7-8 combines with J gene TRBJ1-2; possibly TRBD1 for D (5 bases). Germline CDR1 reads SGHVS; CDR2 reads FQNEAQ. V lost 5 bases and J 0 bases, leaving 13 bases between the germline ends. CDR3 size: 15 residues. CDR3 sequence: CASSLQGMANYGYTF. The CDR3 region has the DNA TGTGCCAGCAGCCTGCAGGGAATGGCTAACTATGGCTACACCTTC.

This clone was counted only a few times. In nucleotides, the CDR3 is TGTGCCAGCAGCTTAGTGGGCAGTTACTCTGGAAACACCATATATTTT. It translates to CASSLVGSYSGNTIYF. This sequence joins TRBV7-9 and TRBJ1-3; D gene ambiguous. Germline CDR1 is SEHNR and CDR2 is FQNEAQ (reference sequence). Trimming removed 1 base at V and 0 bases at J, with 10 bases between. The CDR3 spans 16 residues.